This T cell receptor (beta chain) was captured in a study of blood T cell repertoires in COVID-19 (dated by TCRdb to 2018 to 2021). Regarding the complete study: Samples from collaborators originated in the United States, Italy and Spain and spanned both the acute and convalescent phases of COVID-19. The prospective study material was composed of cDNA or gDNA derived from T cells, B-cell-depleted T cells, or PBMCs. The dataset comprised deeply sampled blood TCRbeta repertoires from subjects exposed to, actively infected with, or recovered from COVID-19. A freely available public database, intended as a resource for researchers studying the immune response to SARS-CoV-2, is where the repertoires were released. Samples were obtained from the ongoing ImmuneRACE study (first 160 participants) and from approximately 1,200 subjects provided by 6 global collaborators. A de-identified subject ID, COVID-19 status, age in years and sex were almost always included in the sample metadata. Where HLA class I and class II types were available, the types were taken from metadata supplied by the sample provider, not from assay-based typing. What the authors observed across the whole study: Clinical and demographic metadata were provided uncurated, with the amount varying by source and participant.

Note on this clone: Its antigen is still unknown. Base quality data are lacking; no much larger clone is found one base away.

The collaborating institutions used their own protocols to collect whole blood in K2EDTA tubes. Collaborator samples were shipped for TCRbeta analysis as frozen whole blood, isolated PBMCs, or DNA extracted from either sample type. TCRbeta CDR3 regions were amplified from genomic DNA by means of the immunoSEQ Assay, a bias-controlled multiplex PCR. Concerning the study's data processing: The number of nucleated cells in each sample was estimated from the amplification of reference gene primers within the assay. Sequence reads were collapsed and filtered to measure the absolute abundance of every unique TCRbeta CDR3 rearrangement. For each sample, productive Simpson clonality was calculated by taking the square root of Simpson's diversity index across productive rearrangements. Not all clones reach the TCRdb copy of this immuneACCESS table, which keeps in-frame sequences only. Checked studies attribute under half of the gap to unresolved V genes and leave the rest unexplained. Clone size and V and J calls were adopted from that table, with D and trimming inferred from the DNA. The sample includes 100,000 to 150,000 clones, with around 80% observed a single time. The top ten clonotypes cover about 40% of the sample.

In the germline V gene, CDR1 corresponds to SGHVS and CDR2 to FQNEAQ. Spanning cysteine to phenylalanine, the CDR3 consists of 18 amino acids. Of the read, only the CDR3 DNA is kept; its 54 bases are in frame from base 1. At the junction V is shortened by 5 bases and J by 3 bases; bases outside the gene matches: 12. Material: peripheral blood. The TCR comes from a man aged 35-49 years with active or convalescent COVID-19. The rearranged chain carries TRBV7-8 and TRBJ2-1, with 11 bases aligning to TRBD2. The sequenced DNA: TGTGCCAGCAGCCCTGGGGCTAGCGGGGGGTGGGGCTACAATGAGCAGTTCTTC. Translation gives CASSPGASGGWGYNEQFF. This CDR3, with the reference TRBV7-8 and TRBJ2-1 proteins standing in past its ends, gives the full variable domain GAGVSQSPRYKVAKRGQDVALRCDPISGHVSLFWYQQALGQGPEFLTYFQNEAQLDKSGLPSDRFFAERPEGSVSTLKIQRTQQEDSAVYLCASSPGASGGWGYNEQFFGPGTRLTVL.